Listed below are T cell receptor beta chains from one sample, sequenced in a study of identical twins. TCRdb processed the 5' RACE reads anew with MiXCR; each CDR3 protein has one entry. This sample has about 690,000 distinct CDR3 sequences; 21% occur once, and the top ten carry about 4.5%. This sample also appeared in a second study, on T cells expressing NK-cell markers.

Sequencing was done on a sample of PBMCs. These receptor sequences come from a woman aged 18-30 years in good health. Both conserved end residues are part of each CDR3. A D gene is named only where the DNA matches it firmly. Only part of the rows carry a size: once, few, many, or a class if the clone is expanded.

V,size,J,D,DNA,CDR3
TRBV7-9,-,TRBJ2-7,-,TGTGCCAGCAGCGTACCGGACTACGGTGAGCAGTACTTC,CASSVPDYGEQYF
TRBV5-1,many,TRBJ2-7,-,TGCGCCAGCAGCTCGGCCCCGGGGTCCTACGAGCAGTACTTC,CASSSAPGSYEQYF
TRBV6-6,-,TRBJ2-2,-,TGTGCCAGCAGTTGGGTGGCCACCGGGGAGCTGTTTTTT,CASSWVATGELFF
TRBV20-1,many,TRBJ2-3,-,TGCAGTGCTAGTGTGTCGACGCAGTATTTT,CSASVSTQYF
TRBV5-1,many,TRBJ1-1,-,TGCGCCAGCAGCTTGGCAGGGTGGAACACTGAAGCTTTCTTT,CASSLAGWNTEAFF
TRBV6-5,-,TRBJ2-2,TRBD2,TGTGCCAGCAGTTACGGGGCGGGAGGGTCGAACACCGGGGAGCTGTTTTTT,CASSYGAGGSNTGELFF
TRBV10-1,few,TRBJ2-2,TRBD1,TGCGCCAGCAGTCCGGGACCGGGACAGACGTTCGCGAACACCGGGGAGCTGTTTTTT,CASSPGPGQTFANTGELFF
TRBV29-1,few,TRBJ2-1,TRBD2,TGCAGCGTTGAAGATTTGCGGGGGGCCTACAATGAGCAGTTCTTC,CSVEDLRGAYNEQFF
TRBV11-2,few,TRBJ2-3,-,TGTGCCAGCAGTATTGCCGCTAGAATGGACGGCTTCACAGATACGCAGTATTTT,CASSIAARMDGFTDTQYF
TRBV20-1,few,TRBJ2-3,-,TGCAGTGCCAGGTCCCTCGATACGCAGTATTTT,CSARSLDTQYF
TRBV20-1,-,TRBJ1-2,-,TGCAGTGCTAGCGGCAGGGAGATTAACTATGGCTACACCTTC,CSASGREINYGYTF
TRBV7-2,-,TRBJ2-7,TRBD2,TGTGCCAGCAGCATACCCGGGACTACCAATTACGAGCAGTACTTC,CASSIPGTTNYEQYF
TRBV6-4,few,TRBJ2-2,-,TGTGCCAGCAGTGAGCGGTATAACACCGGGGAGCTGTTTTTT,CASSERYNTGELFF
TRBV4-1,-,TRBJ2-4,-,TGCGCCAGCAGCCAAGTGATACCTCAGTACTTC,CASSQVIPQYF
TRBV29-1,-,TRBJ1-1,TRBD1,TGCAGCGTTGGGGACAGGGCGTGCACTGAAGCTTTCTTT,CSVGDRACTEAFF
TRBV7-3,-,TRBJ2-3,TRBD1,TGTGCCAGCAGCTCCGGACAGGGGGGCGCAGATACGCAGTATTTT,CASSSGQGGADTQYF
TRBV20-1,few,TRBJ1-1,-,TGCAGTGCTGGTGTTCCAGGGTTCAACACTGAAGCTTTCTTT,CSAGVPGFNTEAFF
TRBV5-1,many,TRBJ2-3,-,TGTGCCAGCAGCTTAGGGACTGGCACAGATACGCAGTATTTT,CASSLGTGTDTQYF
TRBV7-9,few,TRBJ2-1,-,TGTGCCAGCAGCTTGCCCTCCGGGAACTACAATGAGCAGTTCTTC,CASSLPSGNYNEQFF
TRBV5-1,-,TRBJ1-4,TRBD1,TGCGCCAGCAGCTTGAACGGACAGGGTGATGAAAAACTGTTTTTT,CASSLNGQGDEKLFF
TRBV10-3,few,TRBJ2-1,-,TGTGCCATCACTCCGGGATCGAGCAATGAGCAGTTCTTC,CAITPGSSNEQFF
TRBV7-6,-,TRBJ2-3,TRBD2,TGTGCCAGCAGCTTAGCGCCTAGCGGGGGCCTAAGCACAGATACGCAGTATTTT,CASSLAPSGGLSTDTQYF
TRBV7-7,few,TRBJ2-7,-,TGTGCTAGCAGCTCACCGACTTGGGGGGGCCCATTTTACGAGCAGTACTTC,CASSSPTWGGPFYEQYF
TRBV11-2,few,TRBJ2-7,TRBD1,TGTGCCAGCAGCTTAGATTTTCGGGACAGAGGTGGGCGGTACTTC,CASSLDFRDRGGRYF